This TCR beta chain was retrieved from a study of blood T cells in healthy people across ages. General study points: Diversity of TCR beta per million T cells declined in a roughly linear way with age.

This clonotype was found a few times. What it binds is unknown. V lost 4 bases to trimming and J lost 2 bases; unmatched junction nucleotides: 5. This CDR3 has 14 amino acids. CDR1 SNHLY and CDR2 FYNNEI come from the germline V gene. The authors isolated at least 7 million PBMCs per sample. The use of a sample-barcoded 5' primer and a J-beta primer mix characterized a second PCR of about 6 to 11 cycles. TCRdb called the 5' RACE reads again in MiXCR, with one record for every CDR3 protein. Of 1.2 million to 1.5 million distinct CDR3 sequences listed, about 40% were seen once; the top ten hold 7.9%. J is TRBJ2-7 and V is TRBV2; 7 nucleotides align to TRBD1. What was sequenced was blood. This TCR was recovered from a woman aged 18-29 years in good health. Here the CDR3 DNA reads TGTGCCAGCAGTGGTTGGGACAGACCCTACGAGCAGTACTTC. Translation gives CASSGWDRPYEQYF.